Reported below is one T cell receptor (beta chain). Its antigen is not known. This record belongs to a study of shared clonotypes between healthy human individuals. General study results and limits: When compared with the clonotypes that were shared by all four sorted-subset donors, the non-shared clonotypes turned out to have lower generation probabilities.

In the sorted-subset replicate PCRs, around 200 ng DNA, some 30,000 T cell genomes, was used. TCRdb keeps only in-frame clones here, not all; method: immunoSEQ multiplex PCR. Among 660,000 or so clones listed, around 96% were seen once. Germline V lookup: CDR1 MNHEY, CDR2 SMNVEV (reference sequence). The length of the CDR3 is 18 residues. V trimming: 2 bases; J trimming: 2 bases; junction bases outside the gene matches: 7. Terminally differentiated effector memory CD45RA+ cells were excluded from the naive CD8 cells, which were CD45RO-negative and positively selected for CCR7. The sequence derives from a woman aged 25-40 years in good health. Sequencing was done on a sample of naive CD8+ T cells sorted from blood. The chain joins TRBV27 to TRBJ2-2, with TRBD2 matching 11 bases. This CDR3 reads CASSLPPLAGANTGELFF. CDR3 sequence (DNA): TGTGCCAGCAGTTTACCCCCACTAGCGGGGGCAAACACCGGGGAGCTGTTTTTT.